Presented here are 11 T cell receptor beta chains from one specimen sequenced in a study of blood T cell repertoires in COVID-19. Some clones are missing from TCRdb's copy, which holds only in-frame ones; the method was immunoSEQ multiplex PCR. The table shows some 270,000 clones, with about 89% occurring only once. The sample taken for sequencing was PBMCs or T cells enriched from blood (not recorded which). These receptors originate from a middle-aged woman who had recovered from COVID-19.

This clone has just one count. The chain is built from TRBV20-1 and TRBJ1-2; no clear D gene. The CDR3 is 11 residues long. Germline V CDR1 and CDR2: DFQATT, SNEGSKA (reference sequence). Between the trimmed V and J ends, which lost 6 bases and 6 bases, there was a span of 11 bases. CDR3: CSAPLTDGYTF. The CDR3 DNA reads TGCAGTGCCCCACTAACGGATGGCTACACCTTC.

The J gene is TRBJ2-1, the V gene TRBV19; 8 nucleotides match TRBD2. In germline, CDR1 is LNHDA, CDR2 SQIVND (reference sequence). Trimming cost V 5 bases and J 0 bases; bases outside gene matches: 15. This CDR3 spans 19 amino acids. The CDR3, as DNA: TGTGCCAGTAGTTTAAGGGACGAAGTAGCGGGGAGCTCCTACAATGAGCAGTTCTTC. This gives the protein CASSLRDEVAGSSYNEQFF.

The count of this clone is one. The chain carries TRBV12-3 or TRBV12-4 and TRBJ1-1; the D gene is possibly TRBD1 (5 bases). V gave up 3 bases and J gave up 7 bases, with 12 bases separating them. This CDR3 has 13 residues. Here the CDR3 DNA reads TGTGCCAGCAGTTTGGTAGGGGTGAATGAAGCTTTCTTT. Protein sequence: CASSLVGVNEAFF.

The chain combines TRBV5-5 with TRBJ1-1; 11 bases match TRBD1. CDR1 and CDR2 (germline): SGHKS, YYEKEE (reference sequence). This CDR3 is built from 15 residues. With V trimmed by 4 bases and J by 3 bases, 5 bases remained unmatched. Written as DNA, the CDR3 is TGTGCCAGCAGCGAAAGGGGACAGGGGGACACTGAAGCTTTCTTT. Its translation: CASSERGQGDTEAFF.

The chain couples TRBV7-3 to TRBJ1-5, with a tentative D call TRBD1 (6 bases). Germline CDR1 and CDR2: SGHTA and FQGTGA. V dropped 1 base and J dropped 5 bases, with 6 bases sitting between them. The length of the CDR3 is 13 residues. The CDR3 DNA follows: TGTGCCAGCAGCTTAAAGGGGGATCAGCCCCAGCATTTT. It translates to CASSLKGDQPQHF.

The chain combines TRBV30 with TRBJ1-2; D gene unclear. Trimming stripped 2 bases from V and 8 bases from J, with 9 bases between. CDR1 is GTSNPN, CDR2 SVGIG, per germline (reference sequence). This CDR3 has 11 amino acids. The CDR3 DNA sequence: TGTGCCTGGAGTCAGTTTGAAGGCTACACCTTC. Translating it yields CAWSQFEGYTF.

This rearrangement joins TRBV3-1 (or the pseudogene TRBV3-2) to TRBJ1-2, with 8 bases lining up with TRBD1. After removal of 4 bases from V and 2 bases from J, the junction contained 12 bases not matched to a gene. The CDR3 is 17 residues long. Germline V gives CDR1 LGHDT, CDR2 YNNKEL (reference sequence). CDR3 sequence: CASSPAGFAGGNYGYTF. For the CDR3, the DNA is TGTGCCAGCAGCCCCGCGGGGTTCGCAGGGGGCAACTATGGCTACACCTTC.

In its sample, this clone was seen a few times. The gene calls are TRBV18 and TRBJ2-7, with D unclear. CDR3 length: 12 residues. In germline, CDR1 is KGHSH, CDR2 LQKENI. V lost 3 bases and J 5 bases, leaving 8 bases between the germline ends. CDR3 nucleotides: TGTGCCAGCTCACCGGAGTCCCACGAGCAGTACTTC. As protein: CASSPESHEQYF. Using reference TRBV18 and TRBJ2-7 for the parts outside the CDR3, the full variable domain is NAGVMQNPRHLVRRRGQEARLRCSPMKGHSHVYWYRQLPEEGLKFMVYLQKENIIDESGMPKERFSAEFPKEGPSILRIQQVVRGDSAAYFCASSPESHEQYFGPGTRLTVT.

This clone was found a few times. The chain carries TRBV5-1 and TRBJ2-1; D might be TRBD1 (5 bases). CDR1 is SGHRS and CDR2 is YFSETQ in the germline V gene. With 0 bases removed from V and 5 bases from J, the gap between germline ends came to 9 bases. The CDR3 has 14 residues. CDR3 bases: TGCGCCAGCAGCTTGGCCGACAGCCACAATGAGCAGTTCTTC. It encodes CASSLADSHNEQFF.

Written as DNA, the CDR3 is TGTGCCAGCCGGGACAGGGATTATGGCTATGGCTACACCTTC. It specifies CASRDRDYGYGYTF. The chain joins TRBV2 to TRBJ1-2; 9 bases map to TRBD1. The V gene's germline CDR1 is SNHLY and CDR2 FYNNEI. V trimming: 8 bases; J trimming: 4 bases; junction bases outside the gene matches: 8. The CDR3 contains 14 residues.

The chain recombines TRBV6-1 with TRBJ2-1, with 9 nucleotides matching TRBD1. V shed 2 bases, J shed 7 bases, and the junction held 3 bases outside the gene matches. Germline values: CDR1 MNHNS, CDR2 SASEGT. This CDR3 region has 14 residues. The CDR3 here is CASSEIGTGNEQFF. The CDR3, as DNA: TGTGCCAGCAGTGAAATCGGGACAGGGAATGAGCAGTTCTTC.